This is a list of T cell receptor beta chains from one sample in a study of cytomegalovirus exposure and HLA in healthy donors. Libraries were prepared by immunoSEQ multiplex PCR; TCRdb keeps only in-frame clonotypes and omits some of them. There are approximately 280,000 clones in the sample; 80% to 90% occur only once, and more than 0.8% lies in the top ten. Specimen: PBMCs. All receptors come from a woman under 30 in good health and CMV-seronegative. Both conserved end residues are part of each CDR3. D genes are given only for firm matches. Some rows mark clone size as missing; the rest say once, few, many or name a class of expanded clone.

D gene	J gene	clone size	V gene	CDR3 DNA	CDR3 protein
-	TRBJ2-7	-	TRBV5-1	TGCGCCAGCAGCTTGGAAGTCACTACCTCCTACGAGCAGTACTTC	CASSLEVTTSYEQYF
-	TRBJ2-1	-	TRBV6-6	TGTGCCAGCATGAGGTCCTACAATGAGCAGTTCTTC	CASMRSYNEQFF
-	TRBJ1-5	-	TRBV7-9	TGTGCCAGCAGCCTAAGGGGATTACCCCAGCATTTT	CASSLRGLPQHF
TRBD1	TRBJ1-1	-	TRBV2	TGTGCCAGCAGTATGGAGAACCCAGGGGGCGATGAGGTGAACACTGAAGCTTTCTTT	CASSMENPGGDEVNTEAFF
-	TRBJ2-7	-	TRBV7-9	TGTGCCAGCAGCTTTACCGGGATGCTCTACGAGCAGTACTTC	CASSFTGMLYEQYF
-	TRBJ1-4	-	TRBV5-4	TGTGCCAGCAGCTCTACCGGGGGTGGGGAAAAACTGTTTTTT	CASSSTGGGEKLFF
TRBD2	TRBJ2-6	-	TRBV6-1	TGTGCCAGCAGTGAACTAGCGGGGGGGCATGGGGCCAACGTCCTGACTTTC	CASSELAGGHGANVLTF
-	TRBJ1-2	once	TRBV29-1	TGCAGCTCATCACAGGATCACTATGGCTACACCTTC	CSSSQDHYGYTF
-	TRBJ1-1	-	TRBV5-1	TGCGCCAGCAGCTTGCCCAGGACAGCTCCCACTGAAGCTTTCTTT	CASSLPRTAPTEAFF
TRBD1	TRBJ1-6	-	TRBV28	TGTGCCAGCAGACCGACACAGGGGGAAAATTCACCCCTCCACTTT	CASRPTQGENSPLHF
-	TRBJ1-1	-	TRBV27	TGTGCCAGCAGAAGGGGATGGGACACTGAAGCTTTCTTT	CASRRGWDTEAFF
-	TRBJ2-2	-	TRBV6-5	TGTGCCAGCAGTTACGGTGGTTCTGAGGCCGGGGAGCTGTTTTTT	CASSYGGSEAGELFF
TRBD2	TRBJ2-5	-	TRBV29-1	TGCAGCGCCGGGGGGAAAGAGACCCAGTACTTC	CSAGGKETQYF
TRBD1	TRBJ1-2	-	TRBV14	TGTGCCAGCAGCAGATGGGACAGGGGTGTTGGCTACACCTTC	CASSRWDRGVGYTF
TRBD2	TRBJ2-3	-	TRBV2	TGTGCCAGCAGAGAGGCTAGCGGAAGCACAGATACGCAGTATTTT	CASREASGSTDTQYF
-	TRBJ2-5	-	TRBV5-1	TGCGCCAGCAGCTTGGCCTCTAGAAGAGAGGAGACCCAGTACTTC	CASSLASRREETQYF
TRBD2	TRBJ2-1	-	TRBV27	TGTGCCAGCAGCGCTCCGATAACTAGCGGGAGGAGCTCCTACAATGAGCAGTTCTTC	CASSAPITSGRSSYNEQFF
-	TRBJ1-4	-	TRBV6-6	TGTGCCAGCAGTAACGGGGTGTCAGGTGAAAAACTGTTTTTT	CASSNGVSGEKLFF
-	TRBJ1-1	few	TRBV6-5	TGTGCCAGCAGTCCAGGCATGAACACTGAAGCTTTCTTT	CASSPGMNTEAFF
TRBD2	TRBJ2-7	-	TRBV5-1	TGCGCCAGCAGCCCCGGGGGGGCCTTCTACGAGCAGTACTTC	CASSPGGAFYEQYF
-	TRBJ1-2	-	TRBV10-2	TGCGCCAGCAGCCTACTACAGGAGAACTATGGCTACACCTTC	CASSLLQENYGYTF
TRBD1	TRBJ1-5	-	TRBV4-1	TGCGCCAGCAGCCAGAGCCAGGGGGCGGATCAGCCCCAGCATTTT	CASSQSQGADQPQHF
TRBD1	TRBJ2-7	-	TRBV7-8	TGTGCCAGCAGCTCCACCCGGACAGGAGCCGCTCTCCGGGGGTACTTC	CASSSTRTGAALRGYF